This entry concerns a single TCR beta chain. The V and J ends lost 8 bases and 0 bases respectively, with 11 bases between them. The CDR3 loop spans 14 amino acids. Germline V gene data show CDR1 as GTSNPN and CDR2 as SVGIG (reference sequence). This sample is drawn from a study of blood T cell repertoires in COVID-19. Clones were sequenced by immunoSEQ multiplex PCR, and TCRdb holds only the in-frame ones, with some missing. The sample contains approximately 56,000 clones, roughly 80% of which appear only once. The chain carries TRBV30 and TRBJ1-6; D unclear. This sequence was found in a woman older than 75 with acute or convalescent COVID-19. Sequences were obtained from peripheral blood. The CDR3 DNA is TGTGCCGCCACCTTTAGCTCCTATAATTCACCCCTCCACTTT. It is translated as CAATFSSYNSPLHF. The complete variable domain, with remaining parts taken from reference TRBV30 and TRBJ1-6, reads SQTIHQWPATLVQPVGSPLSLECTVEGTSNPNLYWYRQAAGRGLQLLFYSVGIGQISSEVPQNLSASRPQDRQFILSSKKLLLSDSGFYLCAATFSSYNSPLHFGNGTRLTVT.